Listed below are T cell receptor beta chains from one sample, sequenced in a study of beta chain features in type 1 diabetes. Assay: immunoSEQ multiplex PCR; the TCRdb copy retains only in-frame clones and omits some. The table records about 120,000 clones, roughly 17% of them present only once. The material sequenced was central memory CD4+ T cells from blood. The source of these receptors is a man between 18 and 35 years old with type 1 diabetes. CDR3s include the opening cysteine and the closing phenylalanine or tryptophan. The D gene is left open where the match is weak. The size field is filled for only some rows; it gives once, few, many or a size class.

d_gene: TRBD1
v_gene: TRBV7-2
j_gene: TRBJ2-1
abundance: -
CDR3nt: TGTGCCAGCAGCTCCGTTCTCGACAGGGGTCGAAATGAGCAGTTCTTC
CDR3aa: CASSSVLDRGRNEQFF

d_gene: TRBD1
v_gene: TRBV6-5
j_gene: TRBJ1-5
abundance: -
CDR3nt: TGTGCTACAGGGGTTGGGCAGCCCCAGCATTTT
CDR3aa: CATGVGQPQHF

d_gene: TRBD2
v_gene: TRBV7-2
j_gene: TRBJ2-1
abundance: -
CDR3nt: TGTGCCAGCACGCCGGCTAGCGGTTACAATGAGCAGTTCTTC
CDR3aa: CASTPASGYNEQFF

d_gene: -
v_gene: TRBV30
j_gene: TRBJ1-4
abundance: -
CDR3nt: TGTGCCTGGAGTTTAAAGGACGGAATTAATGAAAAACTGTTTTTT
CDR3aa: CAWSLKDGINEKLFF

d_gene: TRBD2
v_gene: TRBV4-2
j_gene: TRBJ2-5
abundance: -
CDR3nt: TGTGCCAGCAGCCAAGATATAGCGGGATCAGAGACCCAGTACTTC
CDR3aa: CASSQDIAGSETQYF

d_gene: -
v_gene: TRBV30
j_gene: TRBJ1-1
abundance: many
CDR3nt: TGTGCCTGGAGCGCCTGGGGGGGAACTGAAGCTTTCTTT
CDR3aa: CAWSAWGGTEAFF

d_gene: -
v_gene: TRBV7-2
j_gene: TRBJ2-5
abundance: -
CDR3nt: TGTGCCAGCAGCTTAACCCGGGGCAGCCAAGAGACCCAGTACTTC
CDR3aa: CASSLTRGSQETQYF

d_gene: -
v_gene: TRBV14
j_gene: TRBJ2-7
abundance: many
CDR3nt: TGTGCCAGCAGCCAGGGCCCTATGGATAATTACGAGCAGTACTTC
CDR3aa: CASSQGPMDNYEQYF

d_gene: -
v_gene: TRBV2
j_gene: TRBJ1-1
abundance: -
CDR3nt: TGTGCCAGCAGGGGGGCAGGAGGAATGAACACTGAAGCTTTCTTT
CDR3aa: CASRGAGGMNTEAFF

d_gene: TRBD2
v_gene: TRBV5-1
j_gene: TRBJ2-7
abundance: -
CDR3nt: TGCGCCAGCAGCGATCCGCGGGGGTCGCGCGAGCAGTACTTC
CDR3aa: CASSDPRGSREQYF

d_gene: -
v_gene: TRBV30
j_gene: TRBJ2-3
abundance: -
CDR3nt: TGTGCCTGGAGTGTACTCGCAGGGGGCACAGATACGCAGTATTTT
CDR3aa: CAWSVLAGGTDTQYF

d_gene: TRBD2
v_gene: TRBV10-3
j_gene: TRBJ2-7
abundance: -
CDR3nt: TGTGCCACCACCTCTAGCGGGGGATACTACGAGCAGTACTTC
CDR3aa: CATTSSGGYYEQYF

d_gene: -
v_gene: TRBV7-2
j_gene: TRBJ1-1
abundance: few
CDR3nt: TGTGCCAGCAGCTTCTTGGTCACTGAAGCTTTCTTT
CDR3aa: CASSFLVTEAFF

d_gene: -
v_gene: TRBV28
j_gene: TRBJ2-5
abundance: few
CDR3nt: TGTGCCAGCAGCCAAGAGACCCAGTACTTC
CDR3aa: CASSQETQYF

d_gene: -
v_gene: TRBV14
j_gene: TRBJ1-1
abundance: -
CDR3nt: TGTGCCAGCAGCCAAAGGAGCAAGAACACTGAAGCTTTCTTT
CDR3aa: CASSQRSKNTEAFF

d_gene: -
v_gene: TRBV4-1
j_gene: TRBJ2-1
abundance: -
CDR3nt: TGCGCCAGCAGCCAAGGGTCGAGAACAGGGAATGAGCAGTTCTTC
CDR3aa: CASSQGSRTGNEQFF

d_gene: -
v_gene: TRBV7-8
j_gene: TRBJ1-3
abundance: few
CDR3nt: TGTGCCAGCAGCCCAGAGTTGAACACCATATATTTT
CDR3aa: CASSPELNTIYF

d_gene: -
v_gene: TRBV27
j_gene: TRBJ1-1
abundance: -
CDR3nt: TGTGCCAGCAGTTTAAGAGGGGGTTACACTGAAGCTTTCTTT
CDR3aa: CASSLRGGYTEAFF

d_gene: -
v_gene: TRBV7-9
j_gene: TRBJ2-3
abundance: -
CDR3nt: TGTGCCAGCAGCTTACCTGGGAGCGGCACAGATACGCAGTATTTT
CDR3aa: CASSLPGSGTDTQYF

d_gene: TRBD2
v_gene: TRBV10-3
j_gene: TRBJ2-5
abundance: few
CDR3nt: TGTGCCATCAGTGGAAGCGGGGGGTTGGAGACCCAGTACTTC
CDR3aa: CAISGSGGLETQYF

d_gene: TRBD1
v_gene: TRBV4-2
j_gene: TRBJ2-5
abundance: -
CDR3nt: TGTGCCAGCAGCCAAGATCGGACAGGGGGGCAAGAGACCCAGTACTTC
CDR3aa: CASSQDRTGGQETQYF

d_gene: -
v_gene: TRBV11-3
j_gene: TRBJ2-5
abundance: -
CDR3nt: TGTGCCAGCAGCTCTCGCTCCGAACGAGAGACCCAGTACTTC
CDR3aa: CASSSRSERETQYF

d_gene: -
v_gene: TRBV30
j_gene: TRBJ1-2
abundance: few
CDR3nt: TGTGCCTGGAGTGGGACCGCCTTATCCTATGGCTACACCTTC
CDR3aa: CAWSGTALSYGYTF

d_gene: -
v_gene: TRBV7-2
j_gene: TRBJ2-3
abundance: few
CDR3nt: TGTGCCAGCAGGAGGGCAGGCAGCACAGATACGCAGTATTTT
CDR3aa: CASRRAGSTDTQYF

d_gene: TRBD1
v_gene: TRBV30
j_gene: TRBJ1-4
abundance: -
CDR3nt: TGTGCCTGGAGTCGGACAGGACCTAATGAAAAACTGTTTTTT
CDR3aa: CAWSRTGPNEKLFF

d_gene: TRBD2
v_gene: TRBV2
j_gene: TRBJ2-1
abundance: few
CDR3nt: TGTGCCAGCAGCCTCGGGAGAGGAGCGGGAGACCTCTTC
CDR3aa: CASSLGRGAGDLF

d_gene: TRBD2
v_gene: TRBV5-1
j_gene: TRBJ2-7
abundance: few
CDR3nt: TGCGCCAGCAGCTTAGGGACTAGCGGGAGTGCGCCCTACGAGCAGTACTTC
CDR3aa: CASSLGTSGSAPYEQYF